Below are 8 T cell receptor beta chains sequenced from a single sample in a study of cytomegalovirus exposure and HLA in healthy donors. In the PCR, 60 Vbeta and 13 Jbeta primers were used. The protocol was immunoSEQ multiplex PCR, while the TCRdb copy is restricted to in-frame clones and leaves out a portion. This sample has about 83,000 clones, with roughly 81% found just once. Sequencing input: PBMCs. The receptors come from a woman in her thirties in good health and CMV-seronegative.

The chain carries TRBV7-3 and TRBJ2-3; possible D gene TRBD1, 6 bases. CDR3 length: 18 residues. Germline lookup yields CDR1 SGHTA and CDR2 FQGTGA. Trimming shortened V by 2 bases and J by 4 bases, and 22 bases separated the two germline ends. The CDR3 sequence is CASSLGVWDKENADTQYF. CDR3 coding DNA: TGTGCCAGCAGCTTAGGAGTTTGGGACAAGGAAAATGCAGATACGCAGTATTTT.

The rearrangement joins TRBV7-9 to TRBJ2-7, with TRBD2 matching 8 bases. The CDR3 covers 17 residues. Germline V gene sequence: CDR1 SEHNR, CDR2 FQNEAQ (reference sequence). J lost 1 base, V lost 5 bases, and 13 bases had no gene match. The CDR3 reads CASSPQGAGGQSYEQYF. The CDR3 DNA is TGTGCCAGCAGCCCCCAAGGGGCGGGAGGACAATCCTACGAGCAGTACTTC.

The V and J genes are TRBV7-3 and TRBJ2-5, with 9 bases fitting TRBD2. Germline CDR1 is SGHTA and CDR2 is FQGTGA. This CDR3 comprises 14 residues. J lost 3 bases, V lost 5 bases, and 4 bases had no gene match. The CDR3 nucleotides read TGTGCCAGCAGCACCATAGCGGGAGAAGAGACCCAGTACTTC. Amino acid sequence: CASSTIAGEETQYF.

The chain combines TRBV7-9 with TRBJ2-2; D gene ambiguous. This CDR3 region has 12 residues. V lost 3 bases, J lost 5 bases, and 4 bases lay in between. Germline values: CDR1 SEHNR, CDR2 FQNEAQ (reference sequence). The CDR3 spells CASSFSTGELFF. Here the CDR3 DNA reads TGTGCCAGCAGCTTCAGTACCGGGGAGCTGTTTTTT.

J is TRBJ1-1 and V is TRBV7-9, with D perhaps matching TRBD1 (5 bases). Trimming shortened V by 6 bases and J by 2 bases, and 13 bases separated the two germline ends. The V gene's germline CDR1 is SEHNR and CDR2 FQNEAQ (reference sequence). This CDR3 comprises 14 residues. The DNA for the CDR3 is TGTGCCAGCAGTCAAGTCAGGGCCAACACTGAAGCTTTCTTT. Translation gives CASSQVRANTEAFF.

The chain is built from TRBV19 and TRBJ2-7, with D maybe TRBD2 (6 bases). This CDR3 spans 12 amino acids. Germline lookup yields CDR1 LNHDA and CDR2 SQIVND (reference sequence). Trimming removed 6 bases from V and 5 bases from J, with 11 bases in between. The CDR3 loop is CASSSGFNEQYF. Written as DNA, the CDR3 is TGTGCCAGTAGCAGCGGGTTTAACGAGCAGTACTTC.

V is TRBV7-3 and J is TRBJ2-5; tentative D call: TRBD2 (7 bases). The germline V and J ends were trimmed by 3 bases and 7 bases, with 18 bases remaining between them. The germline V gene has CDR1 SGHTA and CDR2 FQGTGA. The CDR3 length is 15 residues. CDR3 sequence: CASSFLAGEQGTQYF. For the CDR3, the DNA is TGTGCCAGCAGCTTCCTTGCGGGAGAACAGGGGACCCAGTACTTC. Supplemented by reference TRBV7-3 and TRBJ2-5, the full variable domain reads GAGVSQTPSNKVTEKGKYVELRCDPISGHTALYWYRQSLGQGPEFLIYFQGTGAADDSGLPNDRFFAVRPEGSVSTLKIQRTERGDSAVYLCASSFLAGEQGTQYFGPGTRLLVL.

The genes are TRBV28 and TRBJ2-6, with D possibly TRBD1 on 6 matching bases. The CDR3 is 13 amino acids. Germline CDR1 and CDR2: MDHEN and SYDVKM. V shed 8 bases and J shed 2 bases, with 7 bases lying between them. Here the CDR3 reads CASAGAGANVLTF. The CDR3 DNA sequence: TGTGCCAGCGCAGGGGCTGGGGCCAACGTCCTGACTTTC. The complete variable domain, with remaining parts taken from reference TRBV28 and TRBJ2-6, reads DVKVTQSSRYLVKRTGEKVFLECVQDMDHENMFWYRQDPGLGLRLIYFSYDVKMKEKGDIPEGYSVSREKKERFSLILESASTNQTSMYLCASAGAGANVLTFGAGSRLTVL.